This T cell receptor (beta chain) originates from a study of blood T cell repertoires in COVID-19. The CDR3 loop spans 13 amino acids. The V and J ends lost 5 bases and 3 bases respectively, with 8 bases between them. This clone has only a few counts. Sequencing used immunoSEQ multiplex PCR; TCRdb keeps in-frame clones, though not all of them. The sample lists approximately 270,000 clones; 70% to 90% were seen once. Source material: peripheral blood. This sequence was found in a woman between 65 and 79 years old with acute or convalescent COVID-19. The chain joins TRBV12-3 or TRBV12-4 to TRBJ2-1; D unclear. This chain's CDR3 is CASSTPGYNEQFF. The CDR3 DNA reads TGTGCCAGCAGTACCCCGGGCTACAATGAGCAGTTCTTC.